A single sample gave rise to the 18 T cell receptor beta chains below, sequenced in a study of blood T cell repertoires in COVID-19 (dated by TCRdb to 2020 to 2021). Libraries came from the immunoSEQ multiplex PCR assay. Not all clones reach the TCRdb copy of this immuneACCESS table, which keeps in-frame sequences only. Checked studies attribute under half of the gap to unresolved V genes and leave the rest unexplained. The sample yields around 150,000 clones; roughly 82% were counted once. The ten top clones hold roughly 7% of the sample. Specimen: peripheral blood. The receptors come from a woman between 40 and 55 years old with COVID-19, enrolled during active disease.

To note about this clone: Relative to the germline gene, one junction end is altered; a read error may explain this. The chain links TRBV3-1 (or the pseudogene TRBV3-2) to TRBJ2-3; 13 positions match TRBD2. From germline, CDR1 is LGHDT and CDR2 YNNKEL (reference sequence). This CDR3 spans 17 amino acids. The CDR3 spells CASTQDGLAGALDTQYF. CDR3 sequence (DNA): TGTGCCAGCACCCAAGACGGACTAGCGGGAGCCCTAGATACGCAGTATTTT.

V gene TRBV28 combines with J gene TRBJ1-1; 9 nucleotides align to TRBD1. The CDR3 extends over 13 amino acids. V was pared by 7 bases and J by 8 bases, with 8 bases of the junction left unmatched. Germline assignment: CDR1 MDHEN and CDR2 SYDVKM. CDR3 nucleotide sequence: TGTGCCAGCACCCTGGGGGACAGGGAAGAAGCTTTCTTT. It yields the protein CASTLGDREEAFF.

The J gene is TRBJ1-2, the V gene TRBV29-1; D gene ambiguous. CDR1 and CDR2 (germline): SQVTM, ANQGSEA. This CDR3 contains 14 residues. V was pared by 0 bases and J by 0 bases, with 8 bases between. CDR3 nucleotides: TGCAGCGTTGAAGATGTAAGCTCTAACTATGGCTACACCTTC. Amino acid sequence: CSVEDVSSNYGYTF.

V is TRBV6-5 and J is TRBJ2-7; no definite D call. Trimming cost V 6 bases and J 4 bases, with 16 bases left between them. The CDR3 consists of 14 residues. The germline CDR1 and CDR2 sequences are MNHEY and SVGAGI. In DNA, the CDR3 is TGTGCCAGCAGCCGCGAGTCGAGGCTATACGAGCAGTACTTC. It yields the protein CASSRESRLYEQYF.

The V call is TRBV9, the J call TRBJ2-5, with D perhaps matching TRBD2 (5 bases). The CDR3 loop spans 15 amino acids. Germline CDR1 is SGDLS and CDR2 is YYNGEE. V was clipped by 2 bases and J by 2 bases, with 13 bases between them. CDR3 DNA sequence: TGTGCCAGCAGCGTGGAATTATCGGGGCAAGAGACCCAGTACTTC. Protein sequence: CASSVELSGQETQYF.

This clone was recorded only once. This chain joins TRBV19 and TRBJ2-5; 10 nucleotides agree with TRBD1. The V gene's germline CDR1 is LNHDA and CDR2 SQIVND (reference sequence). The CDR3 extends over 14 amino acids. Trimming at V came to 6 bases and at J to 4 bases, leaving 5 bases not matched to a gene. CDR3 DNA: TGTGCCAGTAGGGACAGGGGGTCGGGAGAGACCCAGTACTTC. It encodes CASRDRGSGETQYF.

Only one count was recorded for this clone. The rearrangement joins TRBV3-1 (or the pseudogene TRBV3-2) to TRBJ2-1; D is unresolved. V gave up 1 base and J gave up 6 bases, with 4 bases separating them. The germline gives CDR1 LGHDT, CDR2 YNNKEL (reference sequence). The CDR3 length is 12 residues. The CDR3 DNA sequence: TGTGCCAGCAGCCAAGCACTCAATGAGCAGTTCTTC. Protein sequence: CASSQALNEQFF.

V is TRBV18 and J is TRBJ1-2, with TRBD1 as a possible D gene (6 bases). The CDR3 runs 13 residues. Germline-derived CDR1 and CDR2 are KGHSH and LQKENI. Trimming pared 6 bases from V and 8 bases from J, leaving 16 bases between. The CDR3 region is CASSPTGNEGYTF. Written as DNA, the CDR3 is TGTGCCAGCTCCCCTACAGGGAATGAGGGCTACACCTTC. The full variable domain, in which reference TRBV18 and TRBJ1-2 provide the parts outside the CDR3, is NAGVMQNPRHLVRRRGQEARLRCSPMKGHSHVYWYRQLPEEGLKFMVYLQKENIIDESGMPKERFSAEFPKEGPSILRIQQVVRGDSAAYFCASSPTGNEGYTFGSGTRLTVV.

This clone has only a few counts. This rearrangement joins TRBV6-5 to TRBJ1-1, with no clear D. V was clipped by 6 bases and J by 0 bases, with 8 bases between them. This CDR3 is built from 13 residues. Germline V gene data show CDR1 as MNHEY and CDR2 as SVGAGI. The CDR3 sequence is CASRMTMNTEAFF. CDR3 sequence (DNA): TGTGCCAGCAGGATGACAATGAACACTGAAGCTTTCTTT.

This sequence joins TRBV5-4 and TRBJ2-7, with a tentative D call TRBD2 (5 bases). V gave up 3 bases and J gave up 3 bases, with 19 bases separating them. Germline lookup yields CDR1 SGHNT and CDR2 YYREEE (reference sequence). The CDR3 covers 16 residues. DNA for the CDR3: TGTGCCAGCAGCTCCGGATCGGGGTTTAGTTTCTACGAGCAGTACTTC. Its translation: CASSSGSGFSFYEQYF.

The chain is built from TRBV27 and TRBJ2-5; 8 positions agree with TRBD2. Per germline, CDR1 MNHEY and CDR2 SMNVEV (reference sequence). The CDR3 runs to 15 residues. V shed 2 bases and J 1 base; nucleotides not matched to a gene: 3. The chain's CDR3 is CASSLVSGSQETQYF. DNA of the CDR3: TGTGCCAGCAGTTTAGTCAGCGGGAGCCAAGAGACCCAGTACTTC.

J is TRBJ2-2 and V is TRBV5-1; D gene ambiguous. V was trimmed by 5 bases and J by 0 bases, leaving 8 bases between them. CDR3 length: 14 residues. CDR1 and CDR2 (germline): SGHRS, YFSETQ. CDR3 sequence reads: CASRWQANTGELFF. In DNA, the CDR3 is TGCGCCAGCAGATGGCAGGCGAACACCGGGGAGCTGTTTTTT.

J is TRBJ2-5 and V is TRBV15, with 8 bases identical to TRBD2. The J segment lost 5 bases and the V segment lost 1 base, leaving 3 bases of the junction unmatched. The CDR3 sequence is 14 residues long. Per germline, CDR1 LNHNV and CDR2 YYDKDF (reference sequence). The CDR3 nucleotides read TGTGCCACCAGCAGAGCCTCTAGCGGGGAGACCCAGTACTTC. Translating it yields CATSRASSGETQYF.

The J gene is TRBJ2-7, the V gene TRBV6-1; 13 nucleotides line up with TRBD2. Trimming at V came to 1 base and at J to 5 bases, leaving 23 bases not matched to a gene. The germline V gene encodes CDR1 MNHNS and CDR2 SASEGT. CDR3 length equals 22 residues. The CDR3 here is CASSEGDRGGLAGPSRYHEQYF. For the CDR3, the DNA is TGTGCCAGCAGTGAAGGGGACAGGGGGGGACTAGCGGGACCCTCCCGCTACCACGAGCAGTACTTC.

The CDR3 region is CASSLVYGLAGAFEQYF. CDR3 nucleotide sequence: TGTGCCAGCAGTTTGGTGTACGGACTAGCGGGGGCCTTCGAGCAGTACTTC. The chain recombines TRBV28 with TRBJ2-7; 13 bases agree with TRBD2. Germline V gives CDR1 MDHEN, CDR2 SYDVKM. Trimming removed 3 bases from V and 6 bases from J; junction bases left unmatched: 11. The CDR3 has 17 residues.

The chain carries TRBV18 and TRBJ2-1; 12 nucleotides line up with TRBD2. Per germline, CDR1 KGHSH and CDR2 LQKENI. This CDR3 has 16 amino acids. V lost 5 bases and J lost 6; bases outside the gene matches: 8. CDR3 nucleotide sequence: TGTGCCAGCTCAGAGGCTAGCGGGGGGGCTGGCAATGAGCAGTTCTTC. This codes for CASSEASGGAGNEQFF.

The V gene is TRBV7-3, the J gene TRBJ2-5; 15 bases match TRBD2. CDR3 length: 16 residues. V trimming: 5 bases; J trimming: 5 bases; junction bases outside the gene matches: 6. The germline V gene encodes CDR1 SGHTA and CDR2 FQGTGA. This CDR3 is CASSRTSGRDGETQYF. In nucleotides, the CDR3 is TGTGCCAGCAGCAGGACTAGCGGGAGGGACGGTGAGACCCAGTACTTC.

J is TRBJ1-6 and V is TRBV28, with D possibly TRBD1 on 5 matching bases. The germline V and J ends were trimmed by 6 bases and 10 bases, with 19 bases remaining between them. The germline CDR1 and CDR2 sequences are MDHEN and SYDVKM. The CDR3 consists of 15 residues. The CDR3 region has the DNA TGTGCCAGCAGCCCCAACCTCGGGGACTTCTCACCCCTCCACTTT. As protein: CASSPNLGDFSPLHF.